The following is a TCR beta chain sequence with its context. Its antigen is still unknown. Construction of the TCR beta libraries employed iRepertoire HTBI primers in conjunction with Arm-PCR of CDR3 regions. TCRdb called the multiplex PCR reads again in MiXCR, with one record for every CDR3 protein. The repertoire holds approximately 290,000 distinct CDR3 sequences, with roughly a fifth as singletons. This specimen comes from a study of regulatory T cells in long-lasting Graves disease. General study results and limits: Gene preferences differed: TRBV28, TRBJ1-2, TRBJ2-5 in persistent cases.

The time point here: persistent/refractory GD, antithyroid drugs over 5 years with positive TRAb. Construction of the TCR library relied on RNA isolated from PBMCs. The CDR3 extends over 15 amino acids. V gave up 1 base and J gave up 3 bases, with 7 bases separating them. Germline V gives CDR1 MGHRA, CDR2 YSYEKL. The chain uses TRBV4-1 and TRBJ1-6, with D tentatively TRBD1 (5 bases). The source material was peripheral blood mononuclear cells (PBMCs), sampled when the disease was refractory, from a patient treated with antithyroid drugs. The receptor's source is a female donor with Graves disease. The CDR3 region has the DNA TGCGCCAGCAGCCAAGTAGGGGTCTATAATTCACCCCTCCACTTT. It is translated as CASSQVGVYNSPLHF.